Only a few counts were recorded for the clone carrying this T cell receptor (beta chain). This CDR3 is also generated by other DNA sequences in the sample. Assay used: immunoSEQ multiplex PCR; TCRdb lists only in-frame clones, some missing. The table shows roughly 13,000 clones, with under 85% occurring only once. This entry belongs to a study of T cells after somatic rescue of genetic block. Germline V gene sequence: CDR1 PRHDT, CDR2 FYEKMQ (reference sequence). The CDR3 runs 14 residues. V lost 5 bases, J lost 2 bases, and 4 bases stayed unmatched. The material sequenced was peripheral blood mononuclear cells (PBMCs). The chain recombines TRBV13 with TRBJ1-1; TRBD1 matches 8 bases. This receptor was identified in a boy younger than 18. In DNA form, the CDR3 reads TGTGCCAGCAGCGTGACAGGGGACAACACTGAAGCTTTCTTT. It codes for CASSVTGDNTEAFF.